These T cell receptor beta chains were read from a single sample in a study of shared clonotypes between healthy human individuals. Clones were sequenced by immunoSEQ multiplex PCR, and TCRdb holds only the in-frame ones, with some missing. There are some 2,000,000 clones in the sample; nearly 97% occur only once, and about 0.13% lies in the top ten. Sequenced sample: naive CD4+ T cells sorted from blood. The origin of the receptors is a man between 18 and 29 years old in good health. CDR3s leave out the opening cysteine and the closing phenylalanine or tryptophan.

CDR3aa: ASSLDPAGQETQY
j_gene: TRBJ2-5
v_gene: TRBV5-1

CDR3aa: ASSQGPGQGLYEQY
j_gene: TRBJ2-7
v_gene: TRBV9

CDR3aa: ASSPGTDSGEQY
j_gene: TRBJ2-7
v_gene: TRBV18

CDR3aa: AISEPGVLI
j_gene: TRBJ2-1
v_gene: TRBV10-3

CDR3aa: ASSETGGYNSPLH
j_gene: TRBJ1-6
v_gene: TRBV25-1

CDR3aa: ASSEPRRADTQY
j_gene: TRBJ2-3
v_gene: TRBV25-1

CDR3aa: ASSVALGGKEY
j_gene: TRBJ2-7
v_gene: TRBV9

CDR3aa: ASGRDSGNTIY
j_gene: TRBJ1-3
v_gene: TRBV25-1

CDR3aa: SAGDQPQH
j_gene: TRBJ1-5
v_gene: TRBV20-1

CDR3aa: ASSSGQGLTGELF
j_gene: TRBJ2-2
v_gene: TRBV28